This passage covers 18 T cell receptor beta chains from one sample sequenced in a study of T cell repertoires in cytomegalovirus infection. From the reads, TCRdb called clonotypes with MiXCR, one entry per CDR3 protein. The data hold approximately 120,000 distinct CDR3 sequences, with less than 30% observed a single time. Their recognized antigens are unknown. The sample here was CD8+ T cells from cultured PBMCs, taken from culture after CMV antigen stimulation. The source of these receptors is a human donor in good health (CMV status not recorded). Some clones in this sample may be carry-over from other donors' samples.

This chain connects TRBV7-9 to TRBJ1-4; no firm D call. Germline CDR1 reads SEHNR; CDR2 reads FQNEAQ (reference sequence). V was clipped by 1 base and J by 8 bases, with 5 bases between them. The CDR3 contains 12 residues. The CDR3 DNA sequence: TGTGCCAGCAGCTTAGACCCCGAAAAACTGTTTTTT. Translation: CASSLDPEKLFF.

The chain combines TRBV6-8 with TRBJ1-2; D is unclear. The CDR3 length is 15 residues. V was shortened by 1 base and J by 8 bases, with 17 bases between the two germline ends. Germline CDR1 is MNHGY and CDR2 is SAAAGT. The CDR3 here is CASSYFPLGRGGYTF. The DNA of the CDR3 is TGTGCCAGCAGTTACTTTCCTCTGGGGAGAGGAGGCTACACCTTC.

The chain joins TRBV12-3 or TRBV12-4 to TRBJ1-5, with 9 positions matching TRBD1. With V trimmed by 5 bases and J by 2 bases, 4 bases remained unmatched. CDR3 length: 15 amino acids. Here the CDR3 DNA reads TGTGCCAGCAGTAAGGGACAGGGCGGCAATCAGCCCCAGCATTTT. Amino acids: CASSKGQGGNQPQHF.

This clonotype was counted many times. The V call is TRBV7-8, the J call TRBJ2-2, with a weak D call TRBD1 (6 bases). Per the germline V gene, CDR1 is SGHVS and CDR2 is FQNEAQ. CDR3 length equals 17 residues. V was clipped by 6 bases and J by 3 bases, with 20 bases between them. The chain's CDR3 is CASRRRDTPPDTGELFF. CDR3 in DNA: TGTGCCAGCAGACGCCGGGACACTCCGCCCGACACCGGGGAGCTGTTTTTT.

This clonotype was detected only a few times. The V call is TRBV2, the J call TRBJ2-1; D remains ambiguous. This CDR3 contains 12 residues. V lost 4 bases, J lost 4 bases, and 5 bases lay in between. Germline V gives CDR1 SNHLY, CDR2 FYNNEI. CDR3 sequence (DNA): TGTGCCAGCAGTGTGGGTTACAATGAGCAGTTCTTC. Translated: CASSVGYNEQFF.

Only a few counts were recorded for this clonotype. The chain couples TRBV7-9 to TRBJ2-3; TRBD2 is a possible D gene (6 bases). This CDR3 has 14 amino acids. Per the germline V gene, CDR1 is SEHNR and CDR2 is FQNEAQ (reference sequence). V was pared by 8 bases and J by 6 bases, with 18 bases between. The CDR3 spells CASPGGGVRDTQYF. As DNA, the CDR3 is TGTGCCAGCCCCGGTGGCGGGGTCCGGGATACGCAGTATTTT.

The rearrangement joins TRBV7-3 to TRBJ2-5; TRBD1 is a possible D gene (7 bases). CDR3 length equals 16 residues. Germline V lookup: CDR1 SGHTA, CDR2 FQGTGA. Trimming cost V 2 bases and J 4 bases, with 17 bases left between them. CDR3 DNA: TGTGCCAGCAGCTTAGGTTTGGAGGGGGCGAGAGAGACCCAGTACTTC. Residues: CASSLGLEGARETQYF.

In its sample, this clonotype was seen a few times. The chain uses TRBV7-9 and TRBJ2-5, with D maybe TRBD2 (6 bases). V lost 6 bases and J 5 bases, leaving 10 bases between the germline ends. Germline CDR1 and CDR2: SEHNR and FQNEAQ (reference sequence). CDR3 length: 12 amino acids. CDR3 sequence: CASRGLAETQYF. The CDR3 DNA reads as TGTGCCAGCAGGGGTCTAGCGGAGACCCAGTACTTC.

This clonotype has a handful of counts. The chain carries TRBV12-3 or TRBV12-4 and TRBJ1-1; 11 bases match TRBD1. This CDR3 has 15 amino acids. Trimming cost V 6 bases and J 5 bases; bases outside gene matches: 8. DNA for the CDR3: TGTGCCAGCAGAACCCGGACAGGGGGCAGGACTGAAGCTTTCTTT. Translation gives CASRTRTGGRTEAFF.

This clonotype was seen a handful of times. This rearrangement joins TRBV5-5 to TRBJ2-3, with 7 bases fitting TRBD1. The CDR3 is 15 residues long. CDR1 and CDR2 (germline): SGHKS, YYEKEE (reference sequence). Trimming cost V 5 bases and J 3 bases; bases outside gene matches: 9. The CDR3 coding sequence is TGTGCCAGCAGTTTCCCTTCGACAGGGACAGATACGCAGTATTTT. Residues: CASSFPSTGTDTQYF.

J is TRBJ1-1 and V is TRBV28; the D is unclear. The CDR3 has 12 residues. The V end was cut by 6 bases, the J end by 0 bases, with 5 bases between. Per germline, CDR1 MDHEN and CDR2 SYDVKM. CDR3 amino acids: CASREMNTEAFF. The CDR3 nucleotides are TGTGCCAGCAGAGAGATGAACACTGAAGCTTTCTTT.

J is TRBJ2-3 and V is TRBV5-4; no firm D call. From germline, CDR1 is SGHNT and CDR2 YYREEE (reference sequence). The CDR3 covers 13 residues. V was cut by 0 bases and J by 11 bases, with 13 bases left in between. CDR3 loop: CASSLGSVEGQYF. The DNA for the CDR3 is TGTGCCAGCAGCTTGGGGTCGGTTGAAGGGCAGTATTTT.

This chain connects TRBV19 to TRBJ1-2, with D possibly being TRBD1 (5 bases). There are 18 residues in the CDR3. The V gene lost 6 bases and the J gene lost 0 bases, with 23 bases spanning the gap. Germline V lookup: CDR1 LNHDA, CDR2 SQIVND (reference sequence). CDR3 residues: CASSFLSSVSTANYGYTF. CDR3 nucleotide sequence: TGTGCCAGTAGCTTCCTAAGTTCCGTTTCGACAGCTAACTATGGCTACACCTTC.

This clonotype has at least ten counts. J is TRBJ2-7 and V is TRBV12-3 or TRBV12-4; a weak D match, TRBD1 (5 bases). V shed 0 bases and J shed 6 bases, with 9 bases lying between them. This CDR3 is built from 13 residues. The CDR3: CASSLADSSEQYF. CDR3 sequence (DNA): TGTGCCAGCAGTTTAGCCGACAGTTCCGAGCAGTACTTC.

The V gene is TRBV9, the J gene TRBJ2-7; 9 bases fit TRBD1. Germline V gene sequence: CDR1 SGDLS, CDR2 YYNGEE. V shed 0 bases and J 7 bases; nucleotides not matched to a gene: 5. The CDR3 spans 14 residues. The CDR3 is CASSVAGTGIEQYF. The CDR3 DNA sequence: TGTGCCAGCAGCGTAGCCGGGACAGGGATTGAGCAGTACTTC. Together with reference TRBV9 and TRBJ2-7, the CDR3 gives the full variable domain: DSGVTQTPKHLITATGQRVTLRCSPRSGDLSVYWYQQSLDQGLQFLIQYYNGEERAKGNILERFSAQQFPDLHSELNLSSLELGDSALYFCASSVAGTGIEQYFGPGTRLTVT.

V usage is TRBV20-1 and J usage is TRBJ2-7; D gene uncertain. The CDR3 contains 12 residues. Germline CDR1 DFQATT, CDR2 SNEGSKA (reference sequence). Trimming pared 3 bases from V and 3 bases from J, leaving 9 bases between. In nucleotides, the CDR3 is TGCAGTGCTAGGCCTCTCCTCTACGAGCAGTACTTC. Amino acid sequence: CSARPLLYEQYF.

The rearrangement joins TRBV28 to TRBJ1-2; D is uncertain. This CDR3 is 12 amino acids long. The germline V gene encodes CDR1 MDHEN and CDR2 SYDVKM. Trimming removed 6 bases from V and 3 bases from J, with 8 bases in between. CDR3 sequence (DNA): TGTGCCAGCAGCCCCCCTTACTATGGCTACACCTTC. This gives the protein CASSPPYYGYTF.

This clonotype was counted between two and nine times. The chain joins TRBV2 to TRBJ1-4; D is possibly TRBD1 (5 bases). This CDR3 spans 14 amino acids. V was clipped by 3 bases and J by 8 bases, with 13 bases between them. The germline V gene encodes CDR1 SNHLY and CDR2 FYNNEI. The CDR3 DNA sequence: TGTGCCAGCAGTGATGAGGGACCTTACGAAAAACTGTTTTTT. It is translated as CASSDEGPYEKLFF. Full variable domain (remainder filled in from reference TRBV2 and TRBJ1-4): EPEVTQTPSHQVTQMGQEVILRCVPISNHLYFYWYRQILGQKVEFLVSFYNNEISEKSEIFDDQFSVERPDGSNFTLKIRSTKLEDSAMYFCASSDEGPYEKLFFGSGTQLSVL.